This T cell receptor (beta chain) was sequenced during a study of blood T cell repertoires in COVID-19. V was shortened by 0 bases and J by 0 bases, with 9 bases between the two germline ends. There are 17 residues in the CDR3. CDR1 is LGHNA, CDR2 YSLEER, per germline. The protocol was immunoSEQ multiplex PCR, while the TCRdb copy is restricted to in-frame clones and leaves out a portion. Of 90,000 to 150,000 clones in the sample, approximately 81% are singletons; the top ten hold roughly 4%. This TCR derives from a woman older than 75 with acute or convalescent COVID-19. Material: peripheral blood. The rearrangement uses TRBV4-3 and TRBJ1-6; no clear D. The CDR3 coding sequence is TGCGCCAGCAGCCAAGAATTACGGAGCTCCTATAATTCACCCCTCCACTTT. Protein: CASSQELRSSYNSPLHF.